This TCR beta chain was identified during a study of cytomegalovirus exposure and HLA in healthy donors (dated by TCRdb to about 2017). General notes on the study: The roughly 670 repertoires of the first cohort and the 95 to 150 validation repertoires were produced on the same platform, according to a later analysis. The study aimed to test whether cataloging public T cell receptors could reveal signatures of past pathogen exposure. In addition to the first cohort of 666 subjects, a separate validation cohort of 120 different subjects was used. High-throughput TCR immunosequencing, statistical association of individual TCRs with disease status, and machine learning were combined to predict cytomegalovirus infection status. The investigation overall reported the following: The authors suggested that the approach could potentially be generalized to other disease states and immunological phenotypes. The classifier was reported to diagnose cytomegalovirus status with high specificity and sensitivity in both the original and validation cohorts. In vitro tests confirmed that a few of the cytomegalovirus-associated TCR beta chains recognize cytomegalovirus antigens. In the study, around 150 TCR beta chains were listed as associated with cytomegalovirus. A later analysis found that TCRs clustered in the first cohort also tended to co-occur in the 130 or so validation repertoires, with 90% to 95% of cluster scores above 0. While some public TCRs were present in many individuals, most TCR sequences turned up only very rarely across donors. A later analysis had no HLA typing for the validation cohort, so co-occurrence there was scored across all 130 or so repertoires.

Separate from the roughly 650-subject first cohort, the validation cohort of 120 subjects was the group to which the donors belonged. The library was made by the immunoSEQ multiplex PCR assay. The paper's data handling went like this. A statistical classification framework was developed to diagnose cytomegalovirus status using the catalog of TCR beta chain sequences. This is the immuneACCESS table as TCRdb keeps it, with only in-frame sequences that have V and J called. A part of the clones is gone; compared with another copy, unresolved V genes explain less than half, and the rest is unexplained. V, J and clone size reflect that table, while D and trimming were determined from the DNA. Counted in this sample were about 70,000 clones; more than 85% of them appeared once. Roughly 5.3% of the sample lies in the top ten. Concerning this clone itself: What antigen it recognizes has not been identified. The sample holds no much larger clone one base away, and base qualities are not on file.

This sequence was found in a man aged 18 to 29 in good health and CMV-seropositive. Sequenced sample: PBMCs.

This receptor has the CDR3 CASSVGGGLNYGYTF. The DNA is as follows: TGTGCCAGCAGCGTGGGGGGGGGCCTGAACTATGGCTACACCTTC. This sequence uses TRBV9 and TRBJ1-2; the D gene is perhaps TRBD1, on 6 matching bases. Spanning cysteine to phenylalanine, the CDR3 consists of 15 amino acids. Only the CDR3 part of the read is kept: 45 bases, read in frame from the first base. Trimming takes 2 bases from V and 2 bases from J, and the germline ends sit 13 bases apart. CDR1 SGDLS and CDR2 YYNGEE are derived from the germline V gene.